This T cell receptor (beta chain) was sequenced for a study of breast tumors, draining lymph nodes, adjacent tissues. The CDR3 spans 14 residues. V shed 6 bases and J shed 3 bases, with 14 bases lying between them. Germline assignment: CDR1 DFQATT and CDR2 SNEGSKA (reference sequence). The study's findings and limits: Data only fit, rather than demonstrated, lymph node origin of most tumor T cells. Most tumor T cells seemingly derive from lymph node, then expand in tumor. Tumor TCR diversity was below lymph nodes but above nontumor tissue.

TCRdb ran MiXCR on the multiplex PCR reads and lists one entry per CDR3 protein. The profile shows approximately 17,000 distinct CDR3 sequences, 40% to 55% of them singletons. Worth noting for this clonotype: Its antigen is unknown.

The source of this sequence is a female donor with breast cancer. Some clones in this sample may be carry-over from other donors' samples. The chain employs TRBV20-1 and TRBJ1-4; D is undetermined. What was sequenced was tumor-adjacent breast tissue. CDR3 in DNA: TGCAGTGCGCCGTTGCCCCAGGCTAATGAAAAACTGTTTTTT. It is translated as CSAPLPQANEKLFF.